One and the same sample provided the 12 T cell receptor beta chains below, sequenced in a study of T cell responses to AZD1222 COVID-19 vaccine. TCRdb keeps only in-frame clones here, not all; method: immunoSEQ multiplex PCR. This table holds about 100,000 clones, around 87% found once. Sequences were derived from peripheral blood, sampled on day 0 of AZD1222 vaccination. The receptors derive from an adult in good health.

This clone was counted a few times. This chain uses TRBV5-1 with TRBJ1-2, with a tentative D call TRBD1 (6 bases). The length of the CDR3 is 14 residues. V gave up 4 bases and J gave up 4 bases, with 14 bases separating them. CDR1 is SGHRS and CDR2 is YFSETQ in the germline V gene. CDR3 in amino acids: CASSPTGNTYGYTF. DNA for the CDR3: TGCGCCAGCAGCCCAACAGGGAACACCTATGGCTACACCTTC.

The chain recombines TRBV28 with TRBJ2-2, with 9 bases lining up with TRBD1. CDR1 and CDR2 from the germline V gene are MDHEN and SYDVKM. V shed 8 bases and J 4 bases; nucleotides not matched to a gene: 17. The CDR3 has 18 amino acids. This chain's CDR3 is CASSPQGQGYRGTGELFF. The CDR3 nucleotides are TGTGCCAGCTCACCTCAGGGACAGGGTTATAGGGGCACCGGGGAGCTGTTTTTT.

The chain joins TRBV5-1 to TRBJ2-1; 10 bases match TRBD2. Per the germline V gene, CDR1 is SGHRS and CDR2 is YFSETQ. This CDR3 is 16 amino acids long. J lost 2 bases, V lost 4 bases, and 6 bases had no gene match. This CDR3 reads CASSLLTSGAYNEQFF. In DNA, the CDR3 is TGCGCCAGCAGCCTCCTTACTAGCGGGGCCTACAATGAGCAGTTCTTC.

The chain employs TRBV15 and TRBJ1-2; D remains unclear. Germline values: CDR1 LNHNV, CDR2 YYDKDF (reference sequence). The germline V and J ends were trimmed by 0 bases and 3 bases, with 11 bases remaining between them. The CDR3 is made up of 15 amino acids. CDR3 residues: CATSRDKALDYGYTF. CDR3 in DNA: TGTGCCACCAGCAGAGATAAGGCTCTAGACTATGGCTACACCTTC.

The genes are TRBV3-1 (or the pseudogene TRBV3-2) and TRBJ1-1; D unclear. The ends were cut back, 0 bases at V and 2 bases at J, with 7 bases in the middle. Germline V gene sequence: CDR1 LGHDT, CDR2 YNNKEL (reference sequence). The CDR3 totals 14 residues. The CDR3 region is CASSQESGNTEAFF. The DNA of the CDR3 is TGTGCCAGCAGCCAAGAATCGGGAAACACTGAAGCTTTCTTT.

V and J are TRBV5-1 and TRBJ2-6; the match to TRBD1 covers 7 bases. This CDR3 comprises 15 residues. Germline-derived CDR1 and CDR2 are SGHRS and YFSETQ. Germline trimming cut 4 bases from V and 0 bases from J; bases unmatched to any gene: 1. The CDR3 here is CASSPGGSGANVLTF. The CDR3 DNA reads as TGCGCCAGCAGCCCAGGGGGCTCTGGGGCCAACGTCCTGACTTTC.

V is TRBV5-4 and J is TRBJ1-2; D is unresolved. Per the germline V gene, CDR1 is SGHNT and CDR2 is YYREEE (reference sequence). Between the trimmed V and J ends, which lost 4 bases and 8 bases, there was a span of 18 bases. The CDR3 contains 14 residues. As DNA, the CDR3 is TGTGCCAGCAGCCATGTTGTGGGGTTTGGGGGCTACACCTTC. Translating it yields CASSHVVGFGGYTF.

The CDR3 loop reads CASSFRDQRGEQFF. The CDR3 DNA follows: TGCGCCAGCAGCTTCCGGGACCAGCGGGGTGAGCAGTTCTTC. The chain has TRBV5-1 and TRBJ2-1; 7 nucleotides agree with TRBD2. CDR1 is SGHRS and CDR2 is YFSETQ in the germline V gene. With 2 bases clipped from V and 9 bases from J, the junction kept 8 bases outside the gene matches. The CDR3 has 14 residues.

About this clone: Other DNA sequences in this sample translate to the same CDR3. The CDR3 reads CASSQQGTQPQHF. For the CDR3, the DNA is TGTGCCAGTAGCCAACAGGGGACTCAGCCCCAGCATTTT. V and J are TRBV19 and TRBJ1-5; 7 bases map to TRBD1. This CDR3 comprises 13 residues. Germline V gene sequence: CDR1 LNHDA, CDR2 SQIVND (reference sequence). The V and J ends lost 6 bases and 6 bases, in that order; junction bases with no gene match: 5.

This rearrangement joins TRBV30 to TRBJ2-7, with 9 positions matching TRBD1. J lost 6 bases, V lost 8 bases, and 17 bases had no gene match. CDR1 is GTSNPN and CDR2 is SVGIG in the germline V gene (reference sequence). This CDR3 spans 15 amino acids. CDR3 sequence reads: CARRDREFLSGEQYF. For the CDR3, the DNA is TGTGCCCGACGGGACAGGGAGTTTCTCAGTGGCGAGCAGTACTTC.

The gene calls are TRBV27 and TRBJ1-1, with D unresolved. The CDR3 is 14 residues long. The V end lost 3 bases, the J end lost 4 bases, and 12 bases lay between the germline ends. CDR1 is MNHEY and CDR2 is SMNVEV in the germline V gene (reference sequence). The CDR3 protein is CASSFTLGTTEAFF. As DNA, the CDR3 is TGTGCCAGCAGTTTTACACTGGGTACCACTGAAGCTTTCTTT.

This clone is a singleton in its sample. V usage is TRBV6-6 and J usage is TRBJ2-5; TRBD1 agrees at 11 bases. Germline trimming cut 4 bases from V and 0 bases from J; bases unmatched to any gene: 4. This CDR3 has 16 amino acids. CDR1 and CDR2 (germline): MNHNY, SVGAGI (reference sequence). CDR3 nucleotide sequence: TGTGCCAGCAGTTCCGGGGACAGGGGGTACCAAGAGACCCAGTACTTC. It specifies CASSSGDRGYQETQYF.